This entry describes one TCR beta chain. This entry belongs to a study of cytomegalovirus exposure and HLA in healthy donors. CDR3 size: 18 residues. After removal of 2 bases from V and 1 base from J, the junction contained 9 bases not matched to a gene. Germline CDR1 SGHRS, CDR2 YFSETQ. The PCR made use of 60 Vbeta and 13 Jbeta primers. The repertoire was sequenced with immunoSEQ multiplex PCR; TCRdb's copy has only in-frame clones and lacks some. Of 150,000 or so clones listed, about 75% were seen once; the top ten hold less than 3%. The specimen sequenced was PBMCs. The sequence was obtained from a female donor in good health and CMV-seronegative. The chain links TRBV5-1 to TRBJ2-5, with 12 bases identical to TRBD2. The CDR3 sequence: CASSLDLAGGIVQETQYF. The CDR3 nucleotides read TGCGCCAGCAGCTTAGATCTAGCGGGGGGGATCGTCCAAGAGACCCAGTACTTC.